This T cell receptor beta chain was obtained from a study of PD-1 blockade in classical Hodgkin lymphoma. General study points: CD4+ but not CD8+ TCR diversity rose significantly by C4D1. TCR diversity at baseline was reported to be reduced in newly diagnosed patients relative to healthy donors.

About this clone itself: Its specificity is unknown.

The repertoire was sequenced with immunoSEQ multiplex PCR; TCRdb's copy has only in-frame clones and lacks some. The top ten clones hold roughly 25% of a sample with approximately 11,000 clones, about 70% of them seen once. In every patient, relapse followed autologous stem cell transplantation, while exposure to brentuximab vedotin differed. The CDR3 runs to 16 residues. The germline V gene has CDR1 MNHEY and CDR2 SMNVEV (reference sequence). V lost 5 bases and J lost 0; bases outside the gene matches: 7. The chain links TRBV27 to TRBJ2-4; 7 nucleotides line up with TRBD2. The sample was peripheral blood mononuclear cells (PBMCs), taken at baseline. The TCR was taken from a human donor with classical Hodgkin lymphoma. The CDR3 DNA reads as TGTGCCAGCAGTCCCCGGGGAGGGCCAGCCAAAAACATTCAGTACTTC. Translated: CASSPRGGPAKNIQYF.